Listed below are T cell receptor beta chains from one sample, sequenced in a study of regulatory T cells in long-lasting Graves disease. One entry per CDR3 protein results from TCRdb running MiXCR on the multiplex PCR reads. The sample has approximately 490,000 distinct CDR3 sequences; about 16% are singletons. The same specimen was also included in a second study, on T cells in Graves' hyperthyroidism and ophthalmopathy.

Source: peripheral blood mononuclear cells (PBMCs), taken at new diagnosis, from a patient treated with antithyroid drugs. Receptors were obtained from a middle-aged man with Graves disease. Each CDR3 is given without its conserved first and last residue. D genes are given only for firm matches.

CDR3: ASSPGLAGQFGDTQY; V: TRBV6-2/TRBV6-3; D: TRBD2; J: TRBJ2-3
CDR3: ASSFSGRVRVY; V: TRBV28; D: TRBD2; J: TRBJ2-7
CDR3: ASSLYSSLEPGGRSNQPQH; V: TRBV27; D: TRBD1; J: TRBJ1-5
CDR3: ASSPPGVLRGYT; V: TRBV28; D: NA; J: TRBJ1-2
CDR3: ASSAVVNEQF; V: TRBV7-9; D: NA; J: TRBJ2-1
CDR3: ASSSEGTSHEQY; V: TRBV18; D: NA; J: TRBJ2-7
CDR3: SGRPPGTSGYNEQF; V: TRBV20-1; D: TRBD2; J: TRBJ2-1
CDR3: ASRTGLARRTPNEQF; V: TRBV2; D: NA; J: TRBJ2-1
CDR3: ASSPWTVAKNIQY; V: TRBV28; D: NA; J: TRBJ2-4
CDR3: ASSLSPSPQF; V: TRBV13; D: NA; J: TRBJ2-1
CDR3: ASSQDRLYTEAF; V: TRBV14; D: NA; J: TRBJ1-1
CDR3: ASSLGPTGTSDYNEQF; V: TRBV5-6; D: TRBD2; J: TRBJ2-1
CDR3: ASSRSVADTQY; V: TRBV3-1; D: NA; J: TRBJ2-3
CDR3: ASTLRQGSQPQH; V: TRBV12-3/TRBV12-4; D: NA; J: TRBJ1-5
CDR3: SASNSGTVFSQPQH; V: TRBV20-1; D: TRBD1; J: TRBJ1-5
CDR3: AIYPGTSGYNEQF; V: TRBV10-3; D: TRBD2; J: TRBJ2-1
CDR3: ASSLRTSGSRGTGELF; V: TRBV7-3; D: TRBD2; J: TRBJ2-2
CDR3: ASSLSGRRTGTQY; V: TRBV28; D: TRBD2; J: TRBJ2-3
CDR3: ASSLSRVTEAF; V: TRBV7-8; D: NA; J: TRBJ1-1
CDR3: SATTAGSNNQPQH; V: TRBV20-1; D: NA; J: TRBJ1-5
CDR3: ASSYRNIQY; V: TRBV12-3/TRBV12-4; D: NA; J: TRBJ2-4
CDR3: SVSRDRAHEQY; V: TRBV29-1; D: TRBD1; J: TRBJ2-7
CDR3: ASRETGGGTEAF; V: TRBV12-3/TRBV12-4; D: NA; J: TRBJ1-1
CDR3: ASSLVGRGDYEQY; V: TRBV11-2; D: TRBD2; J: TRBJ2-7
CDR3: AWRGLAGEGTQY; V: TRBV30; D: TRBD2; J: TRBJ2-5
CDR3: ASSLEPSGGETQY; V: TRBV5-1; D: TRBD2; J: TRBJ2-5
CDR3: ASSQDLQSGNTIY; V: TRBV4-1; D: NA; J: TRBJ1-3
CDR3: ASSRGRLYEQY; V: TRBV6-1; D: NA; J: TRBJ2-7
CDR3: ASSSAGGEQF; V: TRBV7-3; D: TRBD2; J: TRBJ2-1
CDR3: ASSEARVVSLETQY; V: TRBV2; D: NA; J: TRBJ2-5
CDR3: ASTPAGRSNEKLF; V: TRBV19; D: NA; J: TRBJ1-4
CDR3: ASKWGTTNEKLF; V: TRBV28; D: NA; J: TRBJ1-4
CDR3: ASRLAGEAAGGNIQY; V: TRBV6-1; D: TRBD2; J: TRBJ2-4
CDR3: ASSLVLGGETQY; V: TRBV27; D: NA; J: TRBJ2-5
CDR3: ASSIETNSYEQY; V: TRBV19; D: NA; J: TRBJ2-7
CDR3: ASSYSSVSSGANVLT; V: TRBV6-6; D: NA; J: TRBJ2-6
CDR3: ASSPRTMHEQY; V: TRBV11-2; D: NA; J: TRBJ2-7
CDR3: ASGRQGSYEQY; V: TRBV25-1; D: TRBD1; J: TRBJ2-7
CDR3: ASSPTEIEQF; V: TRBV2; D: NA; J: TRBJ2-1
CDR3: SARAQNSGNTIY; V: TRBV20-1; D: NA; J: TRBJ1-3
CDR3: ASSFGTAAPLSYNEQF; V: TRBV5-1; D: TRBD1; J: TRBJ2-1
CDR3: ASSSGGSQPQH; V: TRBV28; D: TRBD1; J: TRBJ1-5
CDR3: ASSFVIESLH; V: TRBV12-3/TRBV12-4; D: NA; J: TRBJ1-6
CDR3: ASRLGTGTFSGANVLT; V: TRBV7-9; D: TRBD1; J: TRBJ2-6
CDR3: ASSLQGGSGNTIY; V: TRBV11-2; D: NA; J: TRBJ1-3
CDR3: ASGVLFGYT; V: TRBV28; D: NA; J: TRBJ1-2
CDR3: ASKIQDPTGELF; V: TRBV6-1; D: NA; J: TRBJ2-2
CDR3: ASSPTGGSEANVLT; V: TRBV5-6; D: NA; J: TRBJ2-6
CDR3: ASSIVIERGTSGRIYNEQF; V: TRBV19; D: TRBD2; J: TRBJ2-1
CDR3: ASSLGAGVSKNIQY; V: TRBV7-2; D: TRBD2; J: TRBJ2-4
CDR3: ASSFDNYGGGYT; V: TRBV28; D: NA; J: TRBJ1-2
CDR3: ASSWGTSGTTGELF; V: TRBV6-9; D: TRBD2; J: TRBJ2-2
CDR3: SVHYLLGAEAF; V: TRBV29-1; D: NA; J: TRBJ1-1
CDR3: ASSVGTSGRGNTGELF; V: TRBV9; D: TRBD2; J: TRBJ2-2